Listed here are 9 T cell receptor beta chains from one sample, sequenced in a study of beta chain features in type 1 diabetes. Which antigens these TCRs recognize remains unknown. Study-level results: Type 1 diabetes patients had TCRB CDR3s that were shorter (moderately but significantly so) in all four CD4+ subsets.

Isolated RNA was reverse transcribed in full, so expressed TCRB transcripts were sequenced. Assay: immunoSEQ multiplex PCR; the TCRdb copy retains only in-frame clones and omits some. Among about 710,000 clones listed, roughly an eighth were seen once. What was sequenced was naive CD4+ T cells from blood. The receptors were gathered from a man between 18 and 35 years old with type 1 diabetes.

V usage is TRBV7-2 and J usage is TRBJ2-4; D remains unclear. The ends were cut back, 3 bases at V and 3 bases at J, with 3 bases in the middle. CDR1 and CDR2 from the germline V gene are SGHTA and FQGNSA. The CDR3 is made up of 12 amino acids. The CDR3 protein is CASSLDKNIQYF. In DNA, the CDR3 is TGTGCCAGCAGCTTGGACAAAAACATTCAGTACTTC.

The gene calls are TRBV19 and TRBJ1-5, with 9 bases lining up with TRBD1. The CDR3 has 14 amino acids. J gave up 6 bases and V 6 bases, and 6 bases lay outside the gene matches. Germline V gene data show CDR1 as LNHDA and CDR2 as SQIVND (reference sequence). The CDR3 protein is CASSGTGHGQPQHF. The CDR3 DNA reads TGTGCCAGTAGCGGGACAGGGCACGGTCAGCCCCAGCATTTT.

This clone was counted only a few times. This sequence joins TRBV6-5 and TRBJ1-5; tentative D call: TRBD1 (6 bases). This CDR3 is 14 amino acids long. The V end lost 2 bases, the J end lost 7 bases, and 12 bases lay between the germline ends. CDR1 and CDR2 (germline): MNHEY, SVGAGI. The CDR3 loop is CASSYTGFEQPQHF. The CDR3 DNA sequence: TGTGCCAGCAGTTACACAGGGTTCGAGCAGCCCCAGCATTTT.

There are a few counts of this clone. The rearrangement joins TRBV29-1 to TRBJ2-3, with D unresolved. Trimming took off 7 bases at V and 6 bases at J, with 8 bases between the two ends. CDR1 and CDR2 from the germline V gene are SQVTM and ANQGSEA. The CDR3 loop spans 10 amino acids. The CDR3 nucleotides are TGCAGCGCTGGGTGGGATACGCAGTATTTT. It translates to CSAGWDTQYF.

This sequence joins TRBV7-9 and TRBJ1-3; D unresolved. V lost 0 bases to trimming and J lost 1 base, with 4 bases between them. The CDR3 has 14 amino acids. The germline V gene encodes CDR1 SEHNR and CDR2 FQNEAQ (reference sequence). CDR3 nucleotides: TGTGCCAGCAGCTTAGCAGGGTCTGGAAACACCATATATTTT. Encoded protein: CASSLAGSGNTIYF.

On this clone: Other nucleotide sequences in the sample specify the same CDR3. The chain carries TRBV6-5 and TRBJ2-7, with a tentative D call TRBD1 (6 bases). This CDR3 is built from 14 residues. Germline loops: CDR1 MNHEY, CDR2 SVGAGI. The V end lost 0 bases, the J end lost 2 bases, and 8 bases lay between the germline ends. CDR3 in amino acids: CASSYSRGTYEQYF. The CDR3 nucleotides are TGTGCCAGCAGTTACTCGAGGGGGACCTACGAGCAGTACTTC.

The sample holds a few counts of this clone. Additional DNA sequences in this sample encode the identical CDR3. The V gene is TRBV7-2, the J gene TRBJ2-1; TRBD2 agrees at 7 bases. In germline, CDR1 is SGHTA, CDR2 FQGNSA. The CDR3 sequence is 15 residues long. Losses at the gene ends were 0 bases for V and 2 bases for J; bases not matched to a gene: 1. This CDR3 reads CASSLAGGTYNEQFF. The CDR3, as DNA: TGTGCCAGCAGCTTAGCGGGAGGGACCTACAATGAGCAGTTCTTC. Variable domain in full (rest from reference TRBV7-2 and TRBJ2-1): GAGVSQSPSNKVTEKGKDVELRCDPISGHTALYWYRQSLGQGLEFLIYFQGNSAPDKSGLPSDRFSAERTGGSVSTLTIQRTQQEDSAVYLCASSLAGGTYNEQFFGPGTRLTVL.

The table lists this clone with a few counts. The chain recombines TRBV25-1 with TRBJ1-1, with D perhaps TRBD1 (6 bases). Germline V lookup: CDR1 MGHDK, CDR2 SYGVNS. Trimming took off 5 bases at V and 4 bases at J, with 11 bases between the two ends. The CDR3 extends over 13 amino acids. This CDR3 reads CASSPQGATEAFF. DNA of the CDR3: TGTGCCAGCAGTCCACAGGGAGCCACTGAAGCTTTCTTT.

The chain has TRBV30 and TRBJ2-5, with a tentative D call TRBD2 (5 bases). The DNA end is more similar to TRBJ2-7, so the J call may be wrong. The CDR3 covers 15 residues. The germline V gene encodes CDR1 GTSNPN and CDR2 SVGIG (reference sequence). CDR3 amino acids: CAWSPSPTGLSEQYF. CDR3 DNA: TGTGCCTGGAGTCCTAGCCCGACGGGCCTCTCCGAGCAGTACTTC.